The rows below give T cell receptor beta chains drawn from one sample of a study of post-analysis software for immune sequencing data. TCRdb processed the PCR reads anew with MiXCR; each CDR3 protein has one entry. The sample gives about 540,000 distinct CDR3 sequences, 34% of which show up once; approximately 6% is in the top ten. Source material: blood. These receptors were collected from a girl under 18 with multiple sclerosis. CDR3s include the opening cysteine and the closing phenylalanine or tryptophan. The D gene is left open where the match is weak. Clone size appears in some rows only: once, few, many, or a class for an expanded clone.

j_gene	abundance	v_gene	d_gene	CDR3aa	CDR3nt
TRBJ1-2	.	TRBV29-1	TRBD1	CSVTGAHGYGYTF	TGCAGCGTTACAGGGGCGCACGGCTATGGCTACACCTTC
TRBJ2-1	.	TRBV12-3/TRBV12-4	.	CASSTHETQFF	TGTGCCAGCAGTACGCATGAGACCCAGTTCTTC
TRBJ2-3	.	TRBV11-2	TRBD1	CASSKDRGLSTDTQYF	TGTGCCAGCAGCAAAGACAGGGGCCTGAGCACAGATACGCAGTATTTT
TRBJ2-1	few	TRBV3-1	.	CASSQGGTLPANEQFF	TGTGCCAGCAGCCAAGGCGGGACCCTTCCGGCCAATGAGCAGTTCTTC
TRBJ2-7	.	TRBV7-6	TRBD1	CASSRLRGQDYEQYF	TGTGCCAGCAGCCGCCTCAGGGGGCAAGACTACGAGCAGTACTTC
TRBJ2-1	many	TRBV5-1	.	CASSGGQYNEQFF	TGCGCCAGCAGCGGTGGACAGTACAATGAGCAGTTCTTC
TRBJ1-3	once	TRBV29-1	.	CSVGPSGNTIYF	TGCAGCGTCGGACCTTCTGGAAACACCATATATTTT
TRBJ2-5	few	TRBV6-5	.	CASSFGASRETQYF	TGTGCCAGCAGTTTTGGGGCTAGTAGAGAGACCCAGTACTTC
TRBJ2-7	few	TRBV6-6	TRBD2	CASSYSLAGEEQYF	TGTGCCAGCAGTTACTCTCTAGCGGGGGAAGAGCAGTACTTC
TRBJ1-2	.	TRBV29-1	.	CSVEEGTDYGYTF	TGCAGCGTTGAAGAAGGGACGGACTATGGCTACACCTTC